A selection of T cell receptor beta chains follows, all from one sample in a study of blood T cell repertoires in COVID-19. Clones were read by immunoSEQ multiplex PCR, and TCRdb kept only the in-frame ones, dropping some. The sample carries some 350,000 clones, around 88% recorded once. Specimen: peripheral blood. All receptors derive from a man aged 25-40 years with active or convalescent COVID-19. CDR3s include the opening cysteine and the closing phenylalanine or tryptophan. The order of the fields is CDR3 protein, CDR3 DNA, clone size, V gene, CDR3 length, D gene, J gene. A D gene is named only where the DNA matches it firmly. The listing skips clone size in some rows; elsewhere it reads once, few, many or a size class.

CDR3aa: CSVEGDSGELFF
CDR3nt: TGCAGCGTTGAAGGCGACAGCGGGGAGCTGTTTTTT
abundance: NA
v_gene: TRBV29-1
len: 12
d_gene: NA
j_gene: TRBJ2-2

CDR3aa: CAWSLGPNQPQHF
CDR3nt: TGTGCCTGGAGTTTGGGCCCCAATCAGCCCCAGCATTTT
abundance: few
v_gene: TRBV30
len: 13
d_gene: NA
j_gene: TRBJ1-5

CDR3aa: CATSDPGLAGDSEQFF
CDR3nt: TGTGCCACCAGTGACCCGGGACTAGCGGGAGATAGTGAGCAGTTCTTC
abundance: NA
v_gene: TRBV24-1
len: 16
d_gene: TRBD2
j_gene: TRBJ2-1

CDR3aa: CASSRDRGSETQYF
CDR3nt: TGTGCCAGCAGCCGGGACAGGGGATCAGAGACCCAGTACTTC
abundance: NA
v_gene: TRBV7-3
len: 14
d_gene: TRBD1
j_gene: TRBJ2-5

CDR3aa: CASSRGTRYGYTF
CDR3nt: TGTGCCAGCAGCCGAGGGACTCGTTATGGCTACACCTTC
abundance: NA
v_gene: TRBV3-1/TRBV3-2
len: 13
d_gene: NA
j_gene: TRBJ1-2

CDR3aa: CATSDLQGTSGSNEQFF
CDR3nt: TGTGCCACCAGTGATTTGCAAGGGACTAGCGGGAGCAATGAGCAGTTCTTC
abundance: NA
v_gene: TRBV24-1
len: 17
d_gene: TRBD2
j_gene: TRBJ2-1

CDR3aa: CASTPRGSSYEQYF
CDR3nt: TGTGCCAGCACCCCCCGGGGTAGCTCCTACGAGCAGTACTTC
abundance: few
v_gene: TRBV6-2/TRBV6-3
len: 14
d_gene: NA
j_gene: TRBJ2-7

CDR3aa: CASNLQGADTEAFF
CDR3nt: TGTGCCAGCAATCTCCAGGGGGCGGACACTGAAGCTTTCTTT
abundance: NA
v_gene: TRBV2
len: 14
d_gene: TRBD1
j_gene: TRBJ1-1

CDR3aa: CASSRTGKGNTIYF
CDR3nt: TGCGCCAGCAGCCGGACAGGGAAAGGAAACACCATATATTTT
abundance: NA
v_gene: TRBV4-1
len: 14
d_gene: TRBD1
j_gene: TRBJ1-3

CDR3aa: CASSNLGGQRNYGYTF
CDR3nt: TGTGCCAGCAGTAATCTGGGGGGACAGCGAAACTATGGCTACACCTTC
abundance: NA
v_gene: TRBV28
len: 16
d_gene: TRBD1
j_gene: TRBJ1-2

CDR3aa: CAWSVLGTRISEQFF
CDR3nt: TGTGCCTGGAGTGTACTCGGGACTAGGATTAGTGAGCAGTTCTTC
abundance: NA
v_gene: TRBV30
len: 15
d_gene: TRBD2
j_gene: TRBJ2-1

CDR3aa: CASSWTANQPQHF
CDR3nt: TGTGCCAGCAGCTGGACAGCTAATCAGCCCCAGCATTTT
abundance: NA
v_gene: TRBV11-2
len: 13
d_gene: NA
j_gene: TRBJ1-5

CDR3aa: CASARGPYNEQFF
CDR3nt: TGTGCCAGCGCCAGGGGGCCCTACAATGAGCAGTTCTTC
abundance: NA
v_gene: TRBV7-2
len: 13
d_gene: TRBD1
j_gene: TRBJ2-1

CDR3aa: CASSLRQGDSPLHF
CDR3nt: TGTGCCAGCAGCTTAAGGCAGGGGGATTCACCCCTCCACTTT
abundance: once
v_gene: TRBV7-2
len: 14
d_gene: TRBD1
j_gene: TRBJ1-6

CDR3aa: CAKGGSDEQYF
CDR3nt: TGCGCCAAGGGAGGTTCGGACGAGCAGTACTTC
abundance: NA
v_gene: TRBV4-1
len: 11
d_gene: NA
j_gene: TRBJ2-7

CDR3aa: CAWSHVPTGIYEQYF
CDR3nt: TGTGCCTGGAGTCACGTTCCCACCGGTATTTACGAGCAGTACTTC
abundance: once
v_gene: TRBV30
len: 15
d_gene: NA
j_gene: TRBJ2-7

CDR3aa: CASSLVGTGGAWTEAFF
CDR3nt: TGTGCCAGCAGCTTGGTGGGGACAGGGGGCGCTTGGACTGAAGCTTTCTTT
abundance: once
v_gene: TRBV5-6
len: 17
d_gene: TRBD1
j_gene: TRBJ1-1

CDR3aa: CASSPRWGGDGYTF
CDR3nt: TGTGCCAGCAGCCCTAGATGGGGGGGGGATGGCTACACCTTC
abundance: NA
v_gene: TRBV9
len: 14
d_gene: NA
j_gene: TRBJ1-2